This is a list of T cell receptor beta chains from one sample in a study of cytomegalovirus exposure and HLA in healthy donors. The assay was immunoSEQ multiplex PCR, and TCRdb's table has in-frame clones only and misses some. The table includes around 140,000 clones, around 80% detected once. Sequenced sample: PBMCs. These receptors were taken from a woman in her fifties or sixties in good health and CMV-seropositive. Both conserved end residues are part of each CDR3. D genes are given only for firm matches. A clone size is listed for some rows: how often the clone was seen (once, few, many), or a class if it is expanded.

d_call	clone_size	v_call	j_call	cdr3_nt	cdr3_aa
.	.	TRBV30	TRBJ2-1	TGTGCCTGGTACCCGGACTACCCCAATGAGCAGTTCTTC	CAWYPDYPNEQFF
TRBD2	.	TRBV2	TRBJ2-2	TGTGCCAGCAGTCGGACTAGCGCCTCGAACACCGGGGAGCTGTTTTTT	CASSRTSASNTGELFF
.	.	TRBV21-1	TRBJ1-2	TGTGCCAGCAGCAAAGGGGAGACAGGGGGATTCAACTATGGCTACACCTTC	CASSKGETGGFNYGYTF
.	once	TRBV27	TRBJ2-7	TGTGCCAGCAGTTCCTATTCCGGACACGGGGGGCAAACTCAGGACGAGCAGTACTTC	CASSSYSGHGGQTQDEQYF
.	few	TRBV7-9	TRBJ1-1	TGTGCCAGCAGGGCTGAAGGGGGCACTGAAGCTTTCTTT	CASRAEGGTEAFF
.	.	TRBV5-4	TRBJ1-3	TGTGCCAGCAGCCGGTTGCCGGGACAATCTGGAAACACCATATATTTT	CASSRLPGQSGNTIYF
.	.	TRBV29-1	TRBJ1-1	TGCAGCATCCGGGAGGGAGGTAACACTGAAGCTTTCTTT	CSIREGGNTEAFF
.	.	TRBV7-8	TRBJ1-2	TGTGCCAGCACCGTCGGGGGGGGGAGCTACACCTTC	CASTVGGGSYTF
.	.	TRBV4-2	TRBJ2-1	TGTGCCAGCAGCCGGAACCGGGGTAGGGTCGCTAGCGCGGAGGATGAGCAGTTCTTC	CASSRNRGRVASAEDEQFF
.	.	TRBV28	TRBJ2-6	TGTGCCAGCAGTTTCCGGGACAGACACGGGGGCGTCCTGACTTTC	CASSFRDRHGGVLTF
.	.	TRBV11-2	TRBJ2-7	TGTGCCAGCAGCTTAGGGAGAATGTACGAGCAGTACTTC	CASSLGRMYEQYF
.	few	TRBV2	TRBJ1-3	TGTGCCAGCAGTCAACCGACAGGCTCTGGAAACACCATATATTTT	CASSQPTGSGNTIYF
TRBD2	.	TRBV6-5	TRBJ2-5	TGTGCCAGCAGTCGGGGACTAGAAGAGACCCAGTACTTC	CASSRGLEETQYF
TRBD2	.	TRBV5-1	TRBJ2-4	TGCGCCAGCAGCGCAACCGGGACTACCCGTCAGAGTCAGTACTTC	CASSATGTTRQSQYF
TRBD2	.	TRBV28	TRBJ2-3	TGTGCCAGCAGTTCCCCGCGGGAGTTTCAAGATACGCAGTATTTT	CASSSPREFQDTQYF
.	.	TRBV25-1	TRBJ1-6	TGTGCCAGCCAACAGGGTCCATATTCACCCCTCCACTTT	CASQQGPYSPLHF
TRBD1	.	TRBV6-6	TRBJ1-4	TGTGCCAGCACCCAGGGGGCAGTAACTAATGAAAAACTGTTTTTT	CASTQGAVTNEKLFF
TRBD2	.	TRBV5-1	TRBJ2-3	TGCGCCAGCAGCTTAAAGACTAGCGGGGGAAGCACAGATACGCAGTATTTT	CASSLKTSGGSTDTQYF
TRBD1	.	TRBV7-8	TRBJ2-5	TGTGCCAGCAGCACGGGGACAGTCCGGGAGACCCAGTACTTC	CASSTGTVRETQYF
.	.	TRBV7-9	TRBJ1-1	TGTGCCAGCAGCCCTCAGGGCAACATGAACACTGAAGCTTTCTTT	CASSPQGNMNTEAFF
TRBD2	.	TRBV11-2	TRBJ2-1	TGTGCCAGCAGCGGAACGACTAGCGGGCCGCCCTACAATGAGCAGTTCTTC	CASSGTTSGPPYNEQFF
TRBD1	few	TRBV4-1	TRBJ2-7	TGCGCCAGCAGCTACGGGGGGACAGGGGAGTACGAGCAGTACTTC	CASSYGGTGEYEQYF
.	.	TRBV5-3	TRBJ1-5	TGTGCCAGAAGCAATGGACAGTGCAATCAGCCCCAGCATTTT	CARSNGQCNQPQHF
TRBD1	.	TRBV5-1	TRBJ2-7	TGCGCCAGCAGCCCGGTGGGACAGATAATGCACTTC	CASSPVGQIMHF
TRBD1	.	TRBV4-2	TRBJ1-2	TGTGCCAGCAGCCAGGGCCGGGACAGGGGGCGGTTAAACTATGGCTACACCTTC	CASSQGRDRGRLNYGYTF
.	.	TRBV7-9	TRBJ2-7	TGTGCCAGCAGCTTAGCTTCAGGTCTGGGCGAGCAGTACTTC	CASSLASGLGEQYF
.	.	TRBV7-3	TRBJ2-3	TGTGCCAGCAGCGCCTCCGGGTCATCTACAGATACGCAGTATTTT	CASSASGSSTDTQYF
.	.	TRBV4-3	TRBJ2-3	TGCGCCAGCAGCCATACGACAGGCACAGATACGCAGTATTTT	CASSHTTGTDTQYF
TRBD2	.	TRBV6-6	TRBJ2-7	TGTGCCAGCAGCCGACTAGCGGGAGACCCCTACGAGCAGTACTTC	CASSRLAGDPYEQYF
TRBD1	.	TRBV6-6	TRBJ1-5	TGTGCCAGCAGGTCGGGACAGGGAGAGAATCAGCTCCAGCATTTT	CASRSGQGENQLQHF
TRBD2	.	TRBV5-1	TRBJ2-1	TGCGCCAGCAGGCTAGCGGGAGAAATGAATGAGCAGTTCTTC	CASRLAGEMNEQFF
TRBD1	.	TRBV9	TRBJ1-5	TGTGCCAGCAGCGAGACAGGGGTTAATAGCAATCAGCCCCAGCATTTT	CASSETGVNSNQPQHF
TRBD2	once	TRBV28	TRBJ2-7	TGTGCCAGCAGTTCCCCCGGGGGAGGGACCCTCTACGAGCAGTACTTC	CASSSPGGGTLYEQYF
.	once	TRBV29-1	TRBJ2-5	TGCAGCGTTGACATAGCGAGGGAACAAGAGACCCAGTACTTC	CSVDIAREQETQYF
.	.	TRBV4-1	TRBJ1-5	TGCGCCAGCAGTTCCGTGGTCGGGAATCAGCCCCAGCATTTT	CASSSVVGNQPQHF
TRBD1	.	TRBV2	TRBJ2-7	TGTGCCAGCAGTGGGACAGGGGTCGAGCAGTACTTC	CASSGTGVEQYF
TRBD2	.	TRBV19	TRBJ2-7	TGTGCCAGTAGTGAAACCCTAGCGGGAGGGAAATACGAGCAGTACTTC	CASSETLAGGKYEQYF
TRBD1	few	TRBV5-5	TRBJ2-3	TGTGCCAGCAGACATGACAGGGGTTGGACAGATACGCAGTATTTT	CASRHDRGWTDTQYF
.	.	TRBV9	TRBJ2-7	TGTGCCAGCAGCGTAGCGGGAGTCCACGAGCAGTACTTC	CASSVAGVHEQYF
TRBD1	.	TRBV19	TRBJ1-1	TGTGCCAGTAGTTGGGACAGGGTAAACACTGAAGCTTTCTTT	CASSWDRVNTEAFF
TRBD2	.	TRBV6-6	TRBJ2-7	TGTGCCAGCAGCCCCGTGGGGGGGAGCTCCTACGAGCAGTACTTC	CASSPVGGSSYEQYF
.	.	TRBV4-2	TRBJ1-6	TGTGCCAGCAGCCAAGATGATCAGCCGGAGCCCCTCCACTTT	CASSQDDQPEPLHF
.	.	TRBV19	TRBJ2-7	TGTGCCAGTACCACCTCAACGGGTGGCGAGCAGTACTTC	CASTTSTGGEQYF
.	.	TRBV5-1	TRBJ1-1	TGCGCCAGCAGCGCTCGGGGGGGGGATGGAGAAGCTTTCTTT	CASSARGGDGEAFF
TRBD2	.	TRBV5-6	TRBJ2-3	TGTGCCAGCAGCTCGGGCCCGGGAGGATCAGATACGCAGTATTTT	CASSSGPGGSDTQYF
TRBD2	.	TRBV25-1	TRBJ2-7	TGTGCCAGCAGTGAGCTAGCGGGAGTGAGGGAGCAGTACTTC	CASSELAGVREQYF
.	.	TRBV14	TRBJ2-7	TGTGCCAGCAGCCAAGGGTGGCAGAACCTTTACTACGAGCAGTACTTC	CASSQGWQNLYYEQYF
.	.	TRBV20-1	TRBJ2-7	TGCAGTGCTTCACAGGAGTACGAGCAGTACTTC	CSASQEYEQYF
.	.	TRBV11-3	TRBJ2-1	TGTGCCAGCAGCTTAGATTTTAGAAATGAGCAGTTCTTC	CASSLDFRNEQFF
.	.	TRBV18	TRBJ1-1	TGTGCCAGCTCACTTCAGGGGACGAACACTGAAGCTTTCTTT	CASSLQGTNTEAFF
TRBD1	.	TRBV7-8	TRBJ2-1	TGTGCCAGCAGCCTGGACAGGGAGAGGTGGAAGGGGCAGTTCTTC	CASSLDRERWKGQFF